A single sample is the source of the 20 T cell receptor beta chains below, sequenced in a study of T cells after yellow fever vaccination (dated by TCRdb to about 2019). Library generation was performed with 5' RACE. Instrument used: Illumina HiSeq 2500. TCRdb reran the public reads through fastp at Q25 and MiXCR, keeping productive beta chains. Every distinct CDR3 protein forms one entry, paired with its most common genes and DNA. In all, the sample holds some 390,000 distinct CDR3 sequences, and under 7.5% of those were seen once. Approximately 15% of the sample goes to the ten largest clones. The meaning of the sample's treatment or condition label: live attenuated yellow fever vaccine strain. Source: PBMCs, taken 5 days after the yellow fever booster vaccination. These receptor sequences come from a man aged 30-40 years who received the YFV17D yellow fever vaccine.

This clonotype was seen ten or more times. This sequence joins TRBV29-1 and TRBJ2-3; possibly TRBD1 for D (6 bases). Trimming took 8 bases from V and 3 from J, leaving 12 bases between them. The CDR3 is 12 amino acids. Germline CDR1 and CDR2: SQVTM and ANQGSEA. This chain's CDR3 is CSSRQGTDTQYF. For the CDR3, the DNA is TGCAGCTCCCGGCAGGGGACAGATACGCAGTATTTT.

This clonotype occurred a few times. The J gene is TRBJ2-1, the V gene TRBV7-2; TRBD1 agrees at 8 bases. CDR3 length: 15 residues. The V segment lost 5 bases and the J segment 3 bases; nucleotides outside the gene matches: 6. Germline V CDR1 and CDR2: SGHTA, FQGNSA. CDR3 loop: CASSTRDRNYNEQFF. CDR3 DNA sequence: TGTGCCAGCAGCACCAGGGACAGGAACTACAATGAGCAGTTCTTC.

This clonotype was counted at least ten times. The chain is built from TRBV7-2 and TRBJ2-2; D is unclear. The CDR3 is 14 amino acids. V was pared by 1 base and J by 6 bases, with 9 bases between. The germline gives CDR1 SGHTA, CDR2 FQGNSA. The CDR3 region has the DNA TGTGCCAGCAGCTTAGACTATAAGTCCGGGGAGCTGTTTTTT. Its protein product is CASSLDYKSGELFF.

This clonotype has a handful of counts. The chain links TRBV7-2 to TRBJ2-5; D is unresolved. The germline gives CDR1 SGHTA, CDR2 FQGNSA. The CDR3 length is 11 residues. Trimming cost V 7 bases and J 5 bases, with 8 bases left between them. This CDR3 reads CASTSWETQYF. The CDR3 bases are TGTGCCAGCACCAGCTGGGAGACCCAGTACTTC.

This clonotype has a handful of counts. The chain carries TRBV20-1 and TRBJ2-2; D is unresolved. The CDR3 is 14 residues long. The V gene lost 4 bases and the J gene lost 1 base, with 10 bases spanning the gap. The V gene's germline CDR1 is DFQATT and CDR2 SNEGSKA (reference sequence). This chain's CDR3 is CSATPQWNTGELFF. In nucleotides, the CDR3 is TGCAGTGCTACCCCCCAATGGAACACCGGGGAGCTGTTTTTT.

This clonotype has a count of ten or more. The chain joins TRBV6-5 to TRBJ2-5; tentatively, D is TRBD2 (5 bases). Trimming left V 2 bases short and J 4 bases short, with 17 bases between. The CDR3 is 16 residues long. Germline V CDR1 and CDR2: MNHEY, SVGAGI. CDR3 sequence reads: CASSYNTDTRGETQYF. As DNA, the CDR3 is TGTGCCAGCAGTTACAATACCGACACTAGAGGAGAGACCCAGTACTTC.

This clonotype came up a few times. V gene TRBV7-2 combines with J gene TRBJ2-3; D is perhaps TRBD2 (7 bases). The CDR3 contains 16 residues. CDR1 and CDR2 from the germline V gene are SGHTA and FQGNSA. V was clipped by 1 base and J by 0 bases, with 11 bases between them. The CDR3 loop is CASSLVGGASTDTQYF. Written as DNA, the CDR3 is TGTGCCAGCAGCTTAGTGGGGGGGGCTAGCACAGATACGCAGTATTTT.

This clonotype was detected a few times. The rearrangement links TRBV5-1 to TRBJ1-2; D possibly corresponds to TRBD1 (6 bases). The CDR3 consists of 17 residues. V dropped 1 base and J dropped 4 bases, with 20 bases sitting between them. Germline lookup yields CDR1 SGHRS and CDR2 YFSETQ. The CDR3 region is CASSLQGGTFTLYGYTF. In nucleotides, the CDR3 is TGCGCCAGCAGCTTGCAAGGAGGGACATTTACTCTCTATGGCTACACCTTC. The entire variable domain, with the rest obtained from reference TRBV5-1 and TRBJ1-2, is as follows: KAGVTQTPRYLIKTRGQQVTLSCSPISGHRSVSWYQQTPGQGLQFLFEYFSETQRNKGNFPGRFSGRQFSNSRSEMNVSTLELGDSALYLCASSLQGGTFTLYGYTFGSGTRLTVV.

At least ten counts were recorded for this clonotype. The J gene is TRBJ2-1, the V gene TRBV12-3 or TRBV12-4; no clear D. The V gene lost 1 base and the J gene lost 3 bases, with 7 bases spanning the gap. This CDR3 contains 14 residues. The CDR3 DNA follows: TGTGCCAGCAGTTTAGATTCGGGCTACAATGAGCAGTTCTTC. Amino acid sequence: CASSLDSGYNEQFF.

In DNA form, the CDR3 reads TGTGCCAGCAGTTCCACCGGACCCTTTTTTTACGAGCAGTACTTC. Translation: CASSSTGPFFYEQYF. The V and J genes are TRBV6-2 or TRBV6-3 and TRBJ2-7; D gene ambiguous. This CDR3 contains 15 residues. Trimming took 4 bases from V and 4 from J, leaving 17 bases between them. Germline V gene sequence: CDR1 MNHEY, CDR2 SVGEGT.

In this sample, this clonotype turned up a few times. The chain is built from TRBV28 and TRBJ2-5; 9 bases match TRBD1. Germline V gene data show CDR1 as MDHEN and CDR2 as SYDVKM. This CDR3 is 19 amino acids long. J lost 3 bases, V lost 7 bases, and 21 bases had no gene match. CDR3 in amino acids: CASNSQGAKIRVPEETQYF. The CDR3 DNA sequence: TGTGCCAGCAACTCACAGGGGGCGAAGATACGAGTCCCCGAAGAGACCCAGTACTTC.

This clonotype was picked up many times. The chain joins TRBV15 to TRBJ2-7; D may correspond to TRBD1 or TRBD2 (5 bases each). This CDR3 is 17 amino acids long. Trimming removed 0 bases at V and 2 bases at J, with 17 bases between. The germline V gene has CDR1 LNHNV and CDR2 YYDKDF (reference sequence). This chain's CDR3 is CATSRERGRDLPYEQYF. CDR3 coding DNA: TGTGCCACCAGCAGAGAAAGGGGACGGGACCTCCCCTACGAGCAGTACTTC. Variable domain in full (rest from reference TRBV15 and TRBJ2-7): DAMVIQNPRYQVTQFGKPVTLSCSQTLNHNVMYWYQQKSSQAPKLLFHYYDKDFNNEADTPDNFQSRRPNTSFCFLDIRSPGLGDTAMYLCATSRERGRDLPYEQYFGPGTRLTVT.

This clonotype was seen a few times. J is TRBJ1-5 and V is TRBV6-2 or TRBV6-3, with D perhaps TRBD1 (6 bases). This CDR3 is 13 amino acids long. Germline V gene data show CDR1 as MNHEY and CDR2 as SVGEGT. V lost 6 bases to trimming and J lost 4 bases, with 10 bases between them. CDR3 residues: CASSGQYNQPQHF. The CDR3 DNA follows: TGTGCCAGCAGCGGACAGTATAATCAGCCCCAGCATTTT.

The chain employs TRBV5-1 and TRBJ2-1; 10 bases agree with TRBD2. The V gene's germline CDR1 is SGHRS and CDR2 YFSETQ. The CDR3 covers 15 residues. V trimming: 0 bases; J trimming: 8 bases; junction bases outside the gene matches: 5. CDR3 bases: TGCGCCAGCAGCTTGGCGCTAGCGGGAGCGGATGAGCAGTTCTTC. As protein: CASSLALAGADEQFF.

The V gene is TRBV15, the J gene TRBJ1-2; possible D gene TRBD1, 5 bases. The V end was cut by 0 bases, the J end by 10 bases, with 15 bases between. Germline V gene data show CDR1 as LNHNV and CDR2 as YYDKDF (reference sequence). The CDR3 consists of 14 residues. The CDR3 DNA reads TGTGCCACCAGCAGAGATCGATGGGTAGGGGACTACACCTTC. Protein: CATSRDRWVGDYTF.

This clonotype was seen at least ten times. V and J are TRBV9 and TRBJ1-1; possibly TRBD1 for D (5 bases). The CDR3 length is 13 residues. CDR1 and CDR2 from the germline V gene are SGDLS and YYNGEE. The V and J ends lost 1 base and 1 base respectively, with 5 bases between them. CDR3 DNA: TGTGCCAGCAGCGTACAGGGGAACACTGAAGCTTTCTTT. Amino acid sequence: CASSVQGNTEAFF.

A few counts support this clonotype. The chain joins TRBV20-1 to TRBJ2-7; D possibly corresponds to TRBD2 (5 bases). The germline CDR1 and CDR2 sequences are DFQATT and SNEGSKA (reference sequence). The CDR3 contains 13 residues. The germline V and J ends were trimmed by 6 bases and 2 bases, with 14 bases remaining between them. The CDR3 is CSALGRRTYEQYF. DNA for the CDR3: TGCAGTGCGCTGGGTCGGAGGACCTACGAGCAGTACTTC.

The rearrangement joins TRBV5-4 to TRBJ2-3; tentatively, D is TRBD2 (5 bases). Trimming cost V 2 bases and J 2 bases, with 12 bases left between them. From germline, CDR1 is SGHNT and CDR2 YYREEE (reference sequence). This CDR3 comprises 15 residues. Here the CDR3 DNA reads TGTGCCAGCAGCTTATTGGGAGTGGTCACAGATACGCAGTATTTT. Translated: CASSLLGVVTDTQYF.

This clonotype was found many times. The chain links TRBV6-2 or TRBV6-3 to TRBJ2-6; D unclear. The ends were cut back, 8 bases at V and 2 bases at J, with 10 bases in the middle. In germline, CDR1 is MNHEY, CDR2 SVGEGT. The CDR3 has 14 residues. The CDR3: CASGIDPGANVLTF. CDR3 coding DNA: TGTGCCAGCGGTATAGACCCTGGGGCCAACGTCCTGACTTTC.

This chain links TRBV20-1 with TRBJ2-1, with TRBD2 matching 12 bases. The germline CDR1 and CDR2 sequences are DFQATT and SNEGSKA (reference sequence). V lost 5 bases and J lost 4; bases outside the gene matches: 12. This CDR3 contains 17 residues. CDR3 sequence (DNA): TGCAGTGCTGCTAGCGGGAGGGCCTCTGGCCGATACAATGAGCAGTTCTTC. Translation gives CSAASGRASGRYNEQFF.